This T cell receptor beta chain was sequenced during a study of blood T cell repertoires in COVID-19. In the original processing: Amplification of reference gene primers was used by the study to estimate nucleated cell counts. Sequenced by immunoSEQ multiplex PCR; TCRdb stores in-frame clones only, minus some. Clonal size and the V and J genes are those of that table, whereas D and trimming came from the DNA. This sample has fewer than 300,000 clones, with more than 80% found just once. This CDR3 contains 12 residues. V was clipped by 5 bases and J by 12 bases; unmatched bases: 3. CDR1 and CDR2 (germline): SGHNT, YENEEA.

The TCR was taken from a woman aged 50 to 60 with COVID-19, enrolled during active disease. The chain couples TRBV11-3 to TRBJ2-1; 11 nucleotides agree with TRBD2. The sample comprised peripheral blood. The chain's CDR3 is CASSPGTSGQFF. CDR3 nucleotide sequence: TGTGCCAGCAGCCCCGGGACTAGCGGGCAGTTCTTC.